This T cell receptor beta chain was retrieved from a study of cytomegalovirus exposure and HLA in healthy donors. Study in general: Researchers found that more than 70% of 350 to 500 genotyped donors fell within the Caucasian-associated ancestry cluster. Study-level results: There were under 200 TCR beta chains listed as cytomegalovirus-associated.

In the PCR, 60 Vbeta and 13 Jbeta primers were used. TCRdb's copy holds only in-frame clones and misses some; the assay was immunoSEQ multiplex PCR. This table holds 130,000 or so clones, 82% found once. CDR3 length: 15 residues. Germline trimming cut 1 base from V and 6 bases from J; bases unmatched to any gene: 8. Per germline, CDR1 LGHNA and CDR2 YSLEER. This clone was detected only once. No antigen is known for it. J is TRBJ2-7 and V is TRBV4-3, with 8 positions matching TRBD1. The sequence came from a middle-aged woman in good health and CMV-seronegative. The sequencing input was PBMCs. In nucleotides, the CDR3 is TGCGCCAGCAGCCAAGGGGATCGACAGGGGCGCGAGCAGTACTTC. The encoded protein is CASSQGDRQGREQYF.